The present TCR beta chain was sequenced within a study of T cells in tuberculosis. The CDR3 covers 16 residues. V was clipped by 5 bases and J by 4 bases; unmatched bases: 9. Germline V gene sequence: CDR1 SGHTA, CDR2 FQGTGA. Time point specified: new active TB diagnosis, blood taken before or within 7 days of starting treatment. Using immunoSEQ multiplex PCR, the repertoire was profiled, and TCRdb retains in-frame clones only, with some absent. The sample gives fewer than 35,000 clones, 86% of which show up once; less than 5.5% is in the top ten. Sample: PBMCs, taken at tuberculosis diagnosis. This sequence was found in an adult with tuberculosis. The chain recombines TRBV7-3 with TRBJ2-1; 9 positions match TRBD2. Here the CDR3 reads CASSPREGLGYNEQFF. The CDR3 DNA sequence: TGTGCCAGCAGCCCGCGGGAGGGCCTCGGGTACAATGAGCAGTTCTTC.